Listed here is a single T cell receptor beta chain. Its specificity is unknown. The data were obtained in a study of T cells in tuberculosis. Points from the study as a whole: Smaller alpha distances in active tuberculosis partly reflected shorter CDR3-alpha lengths. Active tuberculosis TCR-alpha repertoires lay closer to GMM-specific TCRs than IGRA-negative controls, suggesting clonal expansion.

Tuberculosis was confirmed by positive sputum smear and/or M. tuberculosis culture. Sequencing was performed with immunoSEQ multiplex PCR; in TCRdb, only in-frame clones are kept and a portion is missing. The sample holds 6,500 to 8,000 clones; around 93% are singletons and the top ten take roughly 11%. Trimming took 1 base from V and 4 from J, leaving 17 bases between them. The length of the CDR3 is 16 residues. The germline gives CDR1 SEHNR, CDR2 FQNEAQ (reference sequence). This clonotype was obtained from an adult with tuberculosis. The sample taken for sequencing was PBMCs. This chain connects TRBV7-9 to TRBJ2-7; the D gene is possibly TRBD2 (6 bases). The CDR3 bases are TGTGCCAGCAGCTTAGGAAGCGGTCGGGGGAGGTACGAGCAGTACTTC. Protein sequence: CASSLGSGRGRYEQYF. Full variable domain (missing parts from reference TRBV7-9 and TRBJ2-7): DTGVSQNPRHKITKRGQNVTFRCDPISEHNRLYWYRQTLGQGPEFLTYFQNEAQLEKSRLLSDRFSAERPKGSFSTLEIQRTEQGDSAMYLCASSLGSGRGRYEQYFGPGTRLTVT.